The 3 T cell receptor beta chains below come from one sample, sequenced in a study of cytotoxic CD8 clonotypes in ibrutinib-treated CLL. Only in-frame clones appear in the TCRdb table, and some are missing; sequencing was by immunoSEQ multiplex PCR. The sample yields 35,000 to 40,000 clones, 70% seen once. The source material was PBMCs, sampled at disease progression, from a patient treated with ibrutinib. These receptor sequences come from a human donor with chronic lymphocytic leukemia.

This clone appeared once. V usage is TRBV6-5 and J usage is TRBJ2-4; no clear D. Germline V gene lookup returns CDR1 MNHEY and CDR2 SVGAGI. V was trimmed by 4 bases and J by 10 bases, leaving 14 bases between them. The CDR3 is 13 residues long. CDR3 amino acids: CASSLNPERIQYF. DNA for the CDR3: TGTGCCAGCAGTTTAAACCCCGAACGGATTCAGTACTTC.

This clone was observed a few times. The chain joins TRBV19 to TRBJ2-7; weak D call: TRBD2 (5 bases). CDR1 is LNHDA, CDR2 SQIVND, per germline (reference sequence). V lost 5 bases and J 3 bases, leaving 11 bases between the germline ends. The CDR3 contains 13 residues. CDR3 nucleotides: TGTGCCAGTAGTTCTCTAGACTACTACGAGCAGTACTTC. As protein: CASSSLDYYEQYF.

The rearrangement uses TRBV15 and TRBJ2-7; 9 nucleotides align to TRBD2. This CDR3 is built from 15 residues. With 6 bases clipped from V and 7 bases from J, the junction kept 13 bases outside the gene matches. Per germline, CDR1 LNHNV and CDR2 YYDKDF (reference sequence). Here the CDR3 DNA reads TGTGCCACCAGTTGGAGGGGAGCGGGAGGTGAAGAGCAGTACTTC. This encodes CATSWRGAGGEEQYF.